Shown below are 2 T cell receptor beta chains from a single sample sequenced in a study of tumor-infiltrating lymphocytes in primary liver carcinoma. Taking roughly 18-32 mg of unsorted bulk tissue, the authors co-extracted RNA and DNA. Total RNA amounting to around 530 ng was the source from which TCR beta cDNA was made with a constant-region primer. Libraries for TCR beta were built through three nested multiplex PCR rounds, which together made up a slightly modified ARM-PCR procedure. Researchers ran the first two PCR rounds for ten to eleven cycles each with TRBV1-TRBV30 forward primers and a C-beta reverse primer. Each CDR3 protein is one row after TCRdb ran MiXCR on the multiplex PCR reads. Of around 25,000 distinct CDR3 sequences in the sample, approximately 78% were seen once. The sample comprised liver tumor tissue from sampling region 3. Subset meaning: tumor region T3, left-lateral pole. These receptor sequences come from a man aged 35 to 55 with primary liver carcinoma and hepatitis B virus infection.

This clonotype has a single count. The junction and the germline gene differ at one end; a read error may be behind it. The gene calls are TRBV28 and TRBJ2-7; D tentatively fits TRBD1 or TRBD2 (6 bases each). From germline, CDR1 is MDHEN and CDR2 SYDVKM. The CDR3 spans 15 residues. The CDR3 DNA follows: TGTGCCAGCAGGCAAAAGGGGGGAAAGTCCTACGAGCAGTGCTTC. This codes for CASRQKGGKSYEQCF.

This clonotype was seen a few times. The CDR3 ends on some other residue instead of the conserved phenylalanine or tryptophan, so this is likely a read error. The rearrangement uses TRBV2 and TRBJ2-7; the D gene is possibly TRBD2 (6 bases). The CDR3 contains 13 residues. The germline V gene has CDR1 SNHLY and CDR2 FYNNEI. V shed 8 bases and J shed 4 bases, with 15 bases lying between them. The CDR3 coding sequence is TGTGCCAGCGGCTACGGGAGCCGGTACGAGCAGTACATC. Translating gives CASGYGSRYEQYI.